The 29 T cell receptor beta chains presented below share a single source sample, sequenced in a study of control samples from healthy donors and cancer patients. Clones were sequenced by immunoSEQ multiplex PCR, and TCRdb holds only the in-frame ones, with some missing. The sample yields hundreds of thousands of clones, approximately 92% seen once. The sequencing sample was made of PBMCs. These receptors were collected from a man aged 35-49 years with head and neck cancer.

The DNA of the CDR3 is TGTGCCAGCAGCGCGGGACCGATTCACCAAGAGACCCAGTACTTC. Translation gives CASSAGPIHQETQYF. The rearrangement uses TRBV7-3 and TRBJ2-5, with a possible D match to TRBD2 (6 bases). The CDR3 runs to 15 residues. Germline values: CDR1 SGHTA, CDR2 FQGTGA. Trimming took off 5 bases at V and 0 bases at J, with 13 bases between the two ends. Supplemented by reference TRBV7-3 and TRBJ2-5, the full variable domain reads GAGVSQTPSNKVTEKGKYVELRCDPISGHTALYWYRQSLGQGPEFLIYFQGTGAADDSGLPNDRFFAVRPEGSVSTLKIQRTERGDSAVYLCASSAGPIHQETQYFGPGTRLLVL.

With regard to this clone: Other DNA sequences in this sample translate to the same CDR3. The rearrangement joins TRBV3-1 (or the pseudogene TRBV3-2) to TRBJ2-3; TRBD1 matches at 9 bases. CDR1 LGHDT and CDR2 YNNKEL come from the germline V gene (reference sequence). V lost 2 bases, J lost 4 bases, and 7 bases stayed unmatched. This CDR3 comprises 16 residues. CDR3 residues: CASSQTPGQGSDTQYF. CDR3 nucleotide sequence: TGTGCCAGCAGCCAAACACCGGGACAGGGTTCAGATACGCAGTATTTT.

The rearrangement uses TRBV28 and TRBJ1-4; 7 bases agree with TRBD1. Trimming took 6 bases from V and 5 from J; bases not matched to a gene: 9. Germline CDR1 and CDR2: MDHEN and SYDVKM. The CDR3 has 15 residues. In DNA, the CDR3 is TGTGCCAGCAGAGCCCGGGGACAGCCCAATGAAAAACTGTTTTTT. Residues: CASRARGQPNEKLFF.

The CDR3 region is CATSREWGAGTDTQYF. DNA of the CDR3: TGTGCCACCAGCAGAGAGTGGGGGGCAGGCACAGATACGCAGTATTTT. The chain recombines TRBV15 with TRBJ2-3; D possibly uses TRBD1 or TRBD2 (6 bases each). The V end was cut by 0 bases, the J end by 1 base, with 11 bases between. Germline V gene data show CDR1 as LNHNV and CDR2 as YYDKDF (reference sequence). The CDR3 loop spans 16 amino acids.

CDR3 DNA: TGTGCCAGCAGCTTATCCCACGAAGCAGTCAGAGAGCAGTTCTTC. This translates into CASSLSHEAVREQFF. The V gene is TRBV7-9, the J gene TRBJ2-1; D call uncertain. Trimming took off 2 bases at V and 10 bases at J, with 18 bases between the two ends. Germline-derived CDR1 and CDR2 are SEHNR and FQNEAQ (reference sequence). This CDR3 is built from 15 residues. The full variable domain, in which reference TRBV7-9 and TRBJ2-1 provide the parts outside the CDR3, is DTGVSQNPRHKITKRGQNVTFRCDPISEHNRLYWYRQTLGQGPEFLTYFQNEAQLEKSRLLSDRFSAERPKGSFSTLEIQRTEQGDSAMYLCASSLSHEAVREQFFGPGTRLTVL.

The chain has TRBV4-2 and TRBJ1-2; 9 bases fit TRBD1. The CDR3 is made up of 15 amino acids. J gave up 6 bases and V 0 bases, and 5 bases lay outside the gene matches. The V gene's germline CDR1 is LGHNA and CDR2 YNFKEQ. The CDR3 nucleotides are TGTGCCAGCAGCCAAGAATCCGGGACAGGGAATGGCTACACCTTC. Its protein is CASSQESGTGNGYTF.

The CDR3 DNA is TGTGCCAGCAGTCCCCTAGAAGACCAAGGGGGAGGCGGCTACACCTTC. It is translated as CASSPLEDQGGGGYTF. This chain joins TRBV28 and TRBJ1-2, with D possibly being TRBD1 (6 bases). Trimming left V 5 bases short and J 8 bases short, with 24 bases between. This CDR3 spans 16 amino acids. Germline CDR1 and CDR2: MDHEN and SYDVKM.

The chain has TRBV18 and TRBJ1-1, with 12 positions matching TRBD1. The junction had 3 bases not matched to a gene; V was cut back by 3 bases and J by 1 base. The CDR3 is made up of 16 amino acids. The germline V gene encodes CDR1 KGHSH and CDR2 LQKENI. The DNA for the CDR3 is TGTGCCAGCTCACCGGGACAGGGGGCTCCGAACACTGAAGCTTTCTTT. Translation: CASSPGQGAPNTEAFF.

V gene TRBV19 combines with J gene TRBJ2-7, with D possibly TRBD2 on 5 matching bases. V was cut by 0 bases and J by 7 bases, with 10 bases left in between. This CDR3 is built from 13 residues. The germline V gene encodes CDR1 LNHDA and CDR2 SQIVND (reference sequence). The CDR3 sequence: CASSIDGTSEQYF. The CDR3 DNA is TGTGCCAGTAGTATAGACGGCACTAGTGAGCAGTACTTC.

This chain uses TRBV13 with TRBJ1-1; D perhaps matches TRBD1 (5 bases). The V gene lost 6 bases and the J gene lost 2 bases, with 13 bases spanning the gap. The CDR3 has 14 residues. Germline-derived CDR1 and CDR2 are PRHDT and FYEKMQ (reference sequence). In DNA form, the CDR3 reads TGTGCCAGCAGACCCCGGGGGATCAACACTGAAGCTTTCTTT. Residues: CASRPRGINTEAFF. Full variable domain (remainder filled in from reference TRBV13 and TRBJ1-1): AAGVIQSPRHLIKEKRETATLKCYPIPRHDTVYWYQQGPGQDPQFLISFYEKMQSDKGSIPDRFSAQQFSDYHSELNMSSLELGDSALYFCASRPRGINTEAFFGQGTRLTVV.

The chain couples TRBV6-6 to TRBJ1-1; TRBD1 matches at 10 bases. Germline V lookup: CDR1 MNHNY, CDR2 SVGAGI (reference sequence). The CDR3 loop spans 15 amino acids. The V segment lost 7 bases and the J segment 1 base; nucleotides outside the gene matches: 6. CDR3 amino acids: CASTYRDRGNTEAFF. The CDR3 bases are TGTGCCAGCACCTACCGGGACAGGGGGAACACTGAAGCTTTCTTT.

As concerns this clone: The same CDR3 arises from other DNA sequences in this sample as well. The CDR3 DNA reads as TGTGCCAGCAGCCAAGCGCGGAACACTGAAGCTTTCTTT. This translates into CASSQARNTEAFF. The V and J genes are TRBV4-2 and TRBJ1-1, with D hard to call. CDR1 LGHNA and CDR2 YNFKEQ come from the germline V gene. The CDR3 has 13 amino acids. Trimming took off 1 base at V and 1 base at J, with 4 bases between the two ends.

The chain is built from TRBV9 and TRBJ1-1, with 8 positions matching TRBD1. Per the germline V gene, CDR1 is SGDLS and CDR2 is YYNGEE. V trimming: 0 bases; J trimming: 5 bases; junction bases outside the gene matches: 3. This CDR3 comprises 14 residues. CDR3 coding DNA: TGTGCCAGCAGCGTAGGGACAGGGAGGACTGAAGCTTTCTTT. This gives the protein CASSVGTGRTEAFF.

The CDR3 nucleotides are TGTGCCATGAAGGGTGGGGAAATCTCTGAAGCTTTCTTT. This codes for CAMKGGEISEAFF. The chain carries TRBV5-4 and TRBJ1-1, with D unclear. The CDR3 totals 13 residues. The germline V gene has CDR1 SGHNT and CDR2 YYREEE (reference sequence). The V end lost 9 bases, the J end lost 6 bases, and 18 bases lay between the germline ends.

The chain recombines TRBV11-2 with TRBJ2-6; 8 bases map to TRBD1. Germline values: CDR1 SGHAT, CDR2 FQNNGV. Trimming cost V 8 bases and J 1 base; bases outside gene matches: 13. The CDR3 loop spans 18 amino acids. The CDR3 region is CASVKRGQGESGANVLTF. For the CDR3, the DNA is TGTGCCAGCGTCAAAAGAGGACAGGGTGAATCTGGGGCCAACGTCCTGACTTTC.

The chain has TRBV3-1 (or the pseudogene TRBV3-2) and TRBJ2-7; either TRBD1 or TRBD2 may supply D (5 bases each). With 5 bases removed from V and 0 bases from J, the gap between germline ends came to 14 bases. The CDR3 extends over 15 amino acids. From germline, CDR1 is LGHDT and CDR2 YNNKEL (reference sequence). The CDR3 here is CASSGRDESSYEQYF. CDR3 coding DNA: TGTGCCAGCAGCGGCCGGGACGAGAGCTCCTACGAGCAGTACTTC.

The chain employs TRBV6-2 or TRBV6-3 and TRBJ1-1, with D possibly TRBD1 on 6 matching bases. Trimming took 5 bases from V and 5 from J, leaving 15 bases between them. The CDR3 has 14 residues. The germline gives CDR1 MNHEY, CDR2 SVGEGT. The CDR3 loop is CASSRDTGRTEAFF. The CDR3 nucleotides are TGTGCCAGCAGTCGGGACACAGGGCGGACTGAAGCTTTCTTT.

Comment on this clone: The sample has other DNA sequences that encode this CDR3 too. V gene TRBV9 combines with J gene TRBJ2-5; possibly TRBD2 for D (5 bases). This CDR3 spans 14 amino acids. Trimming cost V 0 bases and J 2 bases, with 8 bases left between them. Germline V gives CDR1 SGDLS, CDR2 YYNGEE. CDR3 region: CASSVDGRQETQYF. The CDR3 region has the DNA TGTGCCAGCAGCGTAGATGGGAGACAAGAGACCCAGTACTTC.

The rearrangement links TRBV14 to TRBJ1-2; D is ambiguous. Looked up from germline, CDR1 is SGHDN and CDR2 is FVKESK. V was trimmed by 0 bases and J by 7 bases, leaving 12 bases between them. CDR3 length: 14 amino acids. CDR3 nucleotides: TGTGCCAGCAGCCAAGATCTGCGGCGCGGTGGCTACACCTTC. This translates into CASSQDLRRGGYTF.

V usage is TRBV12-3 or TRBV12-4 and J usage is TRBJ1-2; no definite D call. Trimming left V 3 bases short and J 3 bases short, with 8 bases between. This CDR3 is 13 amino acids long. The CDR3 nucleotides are TGTGCCAGCAGTTTGTCGGGAGACTATGGCTACACCTTC. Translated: CASSLSGDYGYTF.

CDR3 protein: CASRPGALGDYGYTF. The DNA of the CDR3 is TGCGCCAGCAGACCTGGGGCTCTAGGGGACTATGGCTACACCTTC. This chain joins TRBV5-1 and TRBJ1-2; TRBD1 might be the D (5 bases). Germline V gene lookup returns CDR1 SGHRS and CDR2 YFSETQ. This CDR3 has 15 amino acids. Trimming left V 5 bases short and J 3 bases short, with 17 bases between.

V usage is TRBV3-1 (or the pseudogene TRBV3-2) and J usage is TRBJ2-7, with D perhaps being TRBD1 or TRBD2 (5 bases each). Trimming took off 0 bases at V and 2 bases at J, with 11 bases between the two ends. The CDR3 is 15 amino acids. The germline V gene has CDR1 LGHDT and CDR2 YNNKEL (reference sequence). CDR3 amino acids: CASSQDQGATYEQYF. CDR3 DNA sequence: TGTGCCAGCAGCCAAGATCAGGGAGCGACCTACGAGCAGTACTTC.

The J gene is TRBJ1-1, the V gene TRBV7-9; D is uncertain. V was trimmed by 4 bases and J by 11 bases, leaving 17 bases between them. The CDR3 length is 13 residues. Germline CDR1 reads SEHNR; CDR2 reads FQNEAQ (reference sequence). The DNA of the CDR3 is TGTGCCAGCAGCTCCGACACCCTTCTTCGGGCTTTCTTT. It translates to CASSSDTLLRAFF. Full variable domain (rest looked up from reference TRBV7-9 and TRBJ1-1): DTGVSQNPRHKITKRGQNVTFRCDPISEHNRLYWYRQTLGQGPEFLTYFQNEAQLEKSRLLSDRFSAERPKGSFSTLEIQRTEQGDSAMYLCASSSDTLLRAFFGQGTRLTVV.

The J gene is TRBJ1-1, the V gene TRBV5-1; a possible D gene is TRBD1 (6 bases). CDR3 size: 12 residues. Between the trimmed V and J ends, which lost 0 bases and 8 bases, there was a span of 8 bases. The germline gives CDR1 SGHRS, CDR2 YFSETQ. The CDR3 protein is CASSLDGQEAFF. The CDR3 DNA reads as TGCGCCAGCAGCTTGGATGGACAGGAAGCTTTCTTT.

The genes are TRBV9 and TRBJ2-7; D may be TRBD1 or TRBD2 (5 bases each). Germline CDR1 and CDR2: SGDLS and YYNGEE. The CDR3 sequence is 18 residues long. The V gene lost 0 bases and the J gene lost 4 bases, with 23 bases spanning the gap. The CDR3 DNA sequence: TGTGCCAGCAGCGTAGGGGACGCTCGGGCGGGTTCTGTTTACGAGCAGTACTTC. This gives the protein CASSVGDARAGSVYEQYF.

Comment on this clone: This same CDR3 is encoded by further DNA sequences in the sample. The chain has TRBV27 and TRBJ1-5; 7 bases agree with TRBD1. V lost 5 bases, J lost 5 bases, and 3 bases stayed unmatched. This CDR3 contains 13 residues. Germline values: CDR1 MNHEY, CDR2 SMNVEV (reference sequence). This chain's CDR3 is CASSDTGDQPQHF. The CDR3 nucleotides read TGTGCCAGCAGTGACACAGGGGATCAGCCCCAGCATTTT.

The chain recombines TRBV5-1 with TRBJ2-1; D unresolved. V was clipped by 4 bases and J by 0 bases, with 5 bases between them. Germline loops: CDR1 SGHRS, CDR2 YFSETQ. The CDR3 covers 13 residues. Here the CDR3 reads CASSGVSYNEQFF. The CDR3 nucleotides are TGCGCCAGCAGCGGGGTCTCCTACAATGAGCAGTTCTTC.

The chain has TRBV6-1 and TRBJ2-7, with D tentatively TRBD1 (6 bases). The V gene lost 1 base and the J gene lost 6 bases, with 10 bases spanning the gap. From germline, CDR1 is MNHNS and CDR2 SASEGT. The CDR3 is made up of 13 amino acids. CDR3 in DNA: TGTGCCAGCAGTGAAGGCAGGGGCGGCGAGCAGTACTTC. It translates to CASSEGRGGEQYF.

The CDR3 nucleotides are TGTGCCAGCAGCTTAGCGCCGACTCAACCCTACGAGCAGTACTTC. This gives the protein CASSLAPTQPYEQYF. The rearrangement links TRBV7-2 to TRBJ2-7; D ambiguous. V was pared by 0 bases and J by 2 bases, with 11 bases between. From germline, CDR1 is SGHTA and CDR2 FQGNSA. CDR3 length: 15 residues.